The 32 T cell receptor beta chains below all came from one sample that was sequenced in a study of CD8+ T cells in alopecia areata. cDNA reverse transcribed from extracted RNA served as the sequencing template. Repertoires were generated with immunoSEQ multiplex PCR, while TCRdb's copy carries only in-frame clones and drops some. The sample carries 150,000 to 200,000 clones, around three fifths recorded once. The treatment is: oral pan-JAK inhibitor, 5-10 mg twice daily. The sample consisted of CD4+ T cells sorted from blood, taken around week 50, from a patient treated with tofacitinib. Receptors were obtained from a human donor with alopecia areata.

The chain is built from TRBV4-2 and TRBJ2-4, with a tentative D call TRBD2 (5 bases). The CDR3 spans 13 residues. The V end was cut by 3 bases, the J end by 15 bases, with 18 bases between. The germline V gene has CDR1 LGHNA and CDR2 YNFKEQ. The CDR3 DNA reads as TGTGCCAGCAGCCATGACTGGGAGTCCGAGAGGTACTTC. This translates into CASSHDWESERYF.

The chain recombines TRBV4-2 with TRBJ1-2; 9 nucleotides align to TRBD1. V gave up 3 bases and J gave up 4 bases; unmatched junction bases: 12. This CDR3 is 17 amino acids long. Germline-derived CDR1 and CDR2 are LGHNA and YNFKEQ. The CDR3 bases are TGTGCCAGCAGCCATCTGGGAGACGGACAGGGGACCTATGGCTACACCTTC. It specifies CASSHLGDGQGTYGYTF.

This chain joins TRBV15 and TRBJ2-5; D is unresolved. Germline V gives CDR1 LNHNV, CDR2 YYDKDF (reference sequence). This CDR3 comprises 12 residues. V dropped 0 bases and J dropped 6 bases, with 5 bases sitting between them. The CDR3 DNA reads TGTGCCACCAGCAGAGATACGAAGACCCAGTACTTC. This codes for CATSRDTKTQYF.

The V call is TRBV18, the J call TRBJ2-1; unclear D gene. The germline gives CDR1 KGHSH, CDR2 LQKENI. This CDR3 spans 14 amino acids. Trimming removed 5 bases at V and 0 bases at J, with 8 bases between. The CDR3 is CASSTDSSYNEQFF. The DNA of the CDR3 is TGTGCCAGCTCAACAGACTCCTCCTACAATGAGCAGTTCTTC. The whole variable domain, remainder taken from reference TRBV18 and TRBJ2-1, is NAGVMQNPRHLVRRRGQEARLRCSPMKGHSHVYWYRQLPEEGLKFMVYLQKENIIDESGMPKERFSAEFPKEGPSILRIQQVVRGDSAAYFCASSTDSSYNEQFFGPGTRLTVL.

The chain uses TRBV7-2 and TRBJ2-5, with D unresolved. The CDR3 totals 14 residues. CDR1 is SGHTA, CDR2 FQGNSA, per germline. V shed 5 bases and J shed 4 bases, with 14 bases lying between them. CDR3 coding DNA: TGTGCCAGCAGCCTGGACCGCCGGGCAGAGACCCAGTACTTC. It translates to CASSLDRRAETQYF.

The chain carries TRBV7-9 and TRBJ2-3, with a weak D call TRBD1 (5 bases). Germline CDR1 is SEHNR and CDR2 is FQNEAQ (reference sequence). Trimming removed 5 bases at V and 1 base at J, with 10 bases between. The CDR3 is 14 residues long. The CDR3, as DNA: TGTGCCAGCAGCCAAGACAGCGGCACAGATACGCAGTATTTT. Its protein is CASSQDSGTDTQYF. Full variable domain (missing parts from reference TRBV7-9 and TRBJ2-3): DTGVSQNPRHKITKRGQNVTFRCDPISEHNRLYWYRQTLGQGPEFLTYFQNEAQLEKSRLLSDRFSAERPKGSFSTLEIQRTEQGDSAMYLCASSQDSGTDTQYFGPGTRLTVL.

The rearrangement links TRBV2 to TRBJ2-3; D may be TRBD2 (5 bases). CDR3 size: 12 residues. Trimming removed 6 bases at V and 10 bases at J, with 14 bases between. Germline values: CDR1 SNHLY, CDR2 FYNNEI. The CDR3 DNA is TGTGCCAGCAGCCCCGCCGGCGGGTCGCAGTATTTT. Protein product: CASSPAGGSQYF.

The CDR3 DNA sequence: TGCGCCAGCAGCTCCGTTTCTAACAGGGAGACCTACGAGCAGTACTTC. It is translated as CASSSVSNRETYEQYF. This rearrangement joins TRBV5-1 to TRBJ2-7; TRBD1 is a possible D gene (6 bases). Trimming shortened V by 3 bases and J by 2 bases, and 18 bases separated the two germline ends. CDR3 length: 16 residues. CDR1 is SGHRS, CDR2 YFSETQ, per germline. Based on the CDR3 plus reference TRBV5-1 and TRBJ2-7, the full variable domain is KAGVTQTPRYLIKTRGQQVTLSCSPISGHRSVSWYQQTPGQGLQFLFEYFSETQRNKGNFPGRFSGRQFSNSRSEMNVSTLELGDSALYLCASSSVSNRETYEQYFGPGTRLTVT.

This chain connects TRBV29-1 to TRBJ2-2; unclear D gene. Between the trimmed V and J ends, which lost 4 bases and 2 bases, there was a span of 8 bases. This CDR3 has 13 amino acids. Germline lookup yields CDR1 SQVTM and CDR2 ANQGSEA. CDR3 residues: CSVVILNTGELFF. The CDR3 nucleotides are TGCAGCGTTGTGATACTTAACACCGGGGAGCTGTTTTTT.

This chain links TRBV30 with TRBJ2-1; 8 bases fit TRBD1. The CDR3 length is 13 residues. V was pared by 5 bases and J by 8 bases, with 8 bases of the junction left unmatched. In germline, CDR1 is GTSNPN, CDR2 SVGIG (reference sequence). The CDR3 protein is CAWGSQGVDEQFF. CDR3 DNA: TGTGCCTGGGGATCACAGGGGGTCGATGAGCAGTTCTTC.

The rearrangement links TRBV11-2 to TRBJ2-2; 9 nucleotides align to TRBD1. V lost 5 bases, J lost 1 base, and 5 bases stayed unmatched. Germline V gene lookup returns CDR1 SGHAT and CDR2 FQNNGV. The CDR3 loop spans 16 amino acids. Here the CDR3 DNA reads TGTGCCAGCAGCAGACCGGGACAGGGGAACACCGGGGAGCTGTTTTTT. Its protein is CASSRPGQGNTGELFF.

The chain carries TRBV7-2 and TRBJ1-2, with D possibly TRBD1 on 5 matching bases. The germline V and J ends were trimmed by 5 bases and 8 bases, with 21 bases remaining between them. This CDR3 comprises 15 residues. Germline assignment: CDR1 SGHTA and CDR2 FQGNSA. The CDR3: CASSPSPGGFNGYTF. The CDR3 DNA is TGTGCCAGCAGCCCCTCCCCTGGGGGGTTCAACGGCTACACCTTC.

The V and J genes are TRBV29-1 and TRBJ2-3, with D maybe TRBD1 (6 bases). V dropped 8 bases and J dropped 3 bases, with 18 bases sitting between them. Looked up from germline, CDR1 is SQVTM and CDR2 is ANQGSEA. This CDR3 comprises 14 residues. This CDR3 is CSINTGTGTDTQYF. CDR3 bases: TGCAGCATCAATACAGGGACGGGGACAGATACGCAGTATTTT.

The V call is TRBV19, the J call TRBJ1-1; D is possibly TRBD1 (5 bases). The CDR3 runs to 14 residues. V shed 2 bases and J shed 1 base, with 8 bases lying between them. Germline V gives CDR1 LNHDA, CDR2 SQIVND (reference sequence). DNA for the CDR3: TGTGCCAGTAGTATAAGGGGACCGAACACTGAAGCTTTCTTT. It specifies CASSIRGPNTEAFF.

This clone appeared a single time. V gene TRBV2 combines with J gene TRBJ1-2, with D perhaps TRBD1 (6 bases). V was cut by 6 bases and J by 0 bases, with 11 bases left in between. CDR3 length equals 14 residues. Germline V gives CDR1 SNHLY, CDR2 FYNNEI. The chain's CDR3 is CASRLDSANYGYTF. Here the CDR3 DNA reads TGTGCCAGCAGATTGGACAGCGCTAACTATGGCTACACCTTC.

The chain is built from TRBV6-6 and TRBJ2-7, with TRBD1 as a possible D gene (5 bases). The germline V gene encodes CDR1 MNHNY and CDR2 SVGAGI (reference sequence). V lost 5 bases and J lost 4, with 12 bases in between. This CDR3 is 13 amino acids long. The CDR3 loop reads CASSGTGLYEQYF. The CDR3 DNA is TGTGCCAGCAGTGGAACAGGTCTTTACGAGCAGTACTTC.

This chain links TRBV30 with TRBJ1-2; D call uncertain. The CDR3 has 13 amino acids. Germline CDR1 and CDR2: GTSNPN and SVGIG (reference sequence). With 3 bases removed from V and 2 bases from J, the gap between germline ends came to 10 bases. In DNA form, the CDR3 reads TGTGCCTGGAGAATAGGCGGCAACTATGGCTACACCTTC. This sequence encodes CAWRIGGNYGYTF.

The chain recombines TRBV29-1 with TRBJ2-5; TRBD1 is a possible D gene (6 bases). V dropped 7 bases and J dropped 10 bases, with 22 bases sitting between them. In germline, CDR1 is SQVTM, CDR2 ANQGSEA. The CDR3 has 13 amino acids. The CDR3 protein is CSGQGIQQGGQYF. The CDR3 DNA sequence: TGCAGCGGTCAGGGGATCCAACAAGGGGGCCAGTACTTC.

The gene calls are TRBV30 and TRBJ1-5; D perhaps matches TRBD1 (5 bases). Germline V CDR1 and CDR2: GTSNPN, SVGIG (reference sequence). Trimming stripped 2 bases from V and 2 bases from J, with 10 bases between. This CDR3 is built from 14 residues. The CDR3 region is CAWSTVGGNQPQHF. DNA for the CDR3: TGTGCCTGGAGTACGGTGGGGGGCAATCAGCCCCAGCATTTT.

The chain uses TRBV5-1 and TRBJ2-3, with D unresolved. This CDR3 has 15 residues. V was pared by 4 bases and J by 2 bases, with 14 bases between. Looked up from germline, CDR1 is SGHRS and CDR2 is YFSETQ. This CDR3 is CASSAESQTTDTQYF. The DNA of the CDR3 is TGCGCCAGCAGCGCGGAGTCTCAAACCACAGATACGCAGTATTTT.

This chain links TRBV6-5 with TRBJ1-6, with TRBD1 matching over 10 bases. This CDR3 has 16 amino acids. The V gene end was trimmed by 4 bases and the J gene end by 11 bases; junction bases not matched to a gene: 11. Germline V gives CDR1 MNHEY, CDR2 SVGAGI. The CDR3 DNA sequence: TGTGCCAGCAGTTTAGAAGGAGGACAGGGGGTTACACCCCTCCACTTT. It is translated as CASSLEGGQGVTPLHF.

The chain uses TRBV30 and TRBJ1-1; D may be TRBD1 (5 bases). V lost 4 bases and J 3 bases, leaving 12 bases between the germline ends. Germline CDR1 reads GTSNPN; CDR2 reads SVGIG (reference sequence). The CDR3 spans 13 residues. As DNA, the CDR3 is TGTGCCTGGACAGGGATGGCGGACACTGAAGCTTTCTTT. It encodes CAWTGMADTEAFF.

J is TRBJ2-7 and V is TRBV19, with a possible D match to TRBD1 (6 bases). Trimming took 7 bases from V and 6 from J, leaving 16 bases between them. Germline V gives CDR1 LNHDA, CDR2 SQIVND (reference sequence). The CDR3 extends over 13 amino acids. CDR3 sequence (DNA): TGTGCCAGTACCCCTGGGGGCAGAACCGAGCAGTACTTC. Translation: CASTPGGRTEQYF.

The chain recombines TRBV6-5 with TRBJ1-4; 10 positions match TRBD1. V lost 5 bases, J lost 5 bases, and 2 bases stayed unmatched. This CDR3 has 14 amino acids. The germline V gene encodes CDR1 MNHEY and CDR2 SVGAGI. The CDR3 DNA reads TGTGCCAGCAGTCGGGGACAGGGGAATGAAAAACTGTTTTTT. Encoded protein: CASSRGQGNEKLFF.

The chain links TRBV9 to TRBJ1-5; the D gene is possibly TRBD1 (6 bases). The CDR3 consists of 15 residues. V dropped 4 bases and J dropped 0 bases, with 11 bases sitting between them. Germline CDR1 and CDR2: SGDLS and YYNGEE. CDR3 in amino acids: CASSRGQYSNQPQHF. The DNA of the CDR3 is TGTGCCAGCAGCCGCGGACAGTATAGCAATCAGCCCCAGCATTTT.

V and J are TRBV19 and TRBJ1-5; 11 nucleotides line up with TRBD1. CDR3 length equals 15 residues. V lost 3 bases, J lost 5 bases, and 3 bases stayed unmatched. Germline assignment: CDR1 LNHDA and CDR2 SQIVND (reference sequence). For the CDR3, the DNA is TGTGCCAGTAGTATGGGGACAGGGGGATATCAGCCCCAGCATTTT. Protein product: CASSMGTGGYQPQHF.

The chain joins TRBV4-1 to TRBJ1-2; D unresolved. Trimming stripped 4 bases from V and 0 bases from J, with 12 bases between. This CDR3 contains 15 residues. Germline CDR1 and CDR2: MGHRA and YSYEKL. CDR3 bases: TGCGCCAGCAGCCCCCTGCCAACAGCTAACTATGGCTACACCTTC. Translation gives CASSPLPTANYGYTF.

This sequence joins TRBV6-1 and TRBJ2-3, with D perhaps matching TRBD1 or TRBD2 (5 bases each). Trimming left V 5 bases short and J 7 bases short, with 7 bases between. This CDR3 spans 11 amino acids. CDR1 and CDR2 from the germline V gene are MNHNS and SASEGT. Here the CDR3 reads CASSWGNTQYF. CDR3 DNA: TGTGCCAGCAGTTGGGGGAATACGCAGTATTTT.

The genes are TRBV10-3 and TRBJ1-2, with no clear D. With 6 bases removed from V and 4 bases from J, the gap between germline ends came to 12 bases. The CDR3 contains 13 residues. CDR1 is ENHRY, CDR2 SYGVKD, per germline. Here the CDR3 reads CAISDQESYGYTF. The CDR3 nucleotides read TGTGCCATCAGCGACCAGGAATCCTATGGCTACACCTTC.

Here the CDR3 DNA reads TGTGCCAGCTCACCAGTCAGGGGGAACGTCTACGAGCAGTACTTC. It specifies CASSPVRGNVYEQYF. The J gene is TRBJ2-7, the V gene TRBV18, with TRBD1 matching 7 bases. The CDR3 has 15 amino acids. Germline assignment: CDR1 KGHSH and CDR2 LQKENI. J gave up 3 bases and V 2 bases, and 7 bases lay outside the gene matches.

The CDR3 is CASSLDQRYEQYF. CDR3 nucleotide sequence: TGCGCCAGCAGCTTGGATCAGCGCTACGAGCAGTACTTC. The V gene is TRBV5-1, the J gene TRBJ2-7, with D hard to call. Germline V lookup: CDR1 SGHRS, CDR2 YFSETQ. V was clipped by 0 bases and J by 3 bases, with 7 bases between them. The CDR3 extends over 13 amino acids.

This clone has a handful of counts. Other DNA sequences of this sample code for an identical CDR3. The V and J genes are TRBV29-1 and TRBJ2-3, with D possibly being TRBD2 (5 bases). Germline lookup yields CDR1 SQVTM and CDR2 ANQGSEA. The CDR3 spans 12 residues. V lost 6 bases and J lost 1, with 8 bases in between. The CDR3 nucleotides are TGCAGCGTCTCCGGGGGCACAGATACGCAGTATTTT. It yields the protein CSVSGGTDTQYF.